One sample yielded the 9 T cell receptor beta chains listed below, sequenced in a study of blood T cell repertoires in COVID-19. Here immunoSEQ multiplex PCR was the method, and the copy in TCRdb shows in-frame clones only, minus some. The sample lists about 250,000 clones, around 88% occurring once. Sequenced input: peripheral blood. The receptors here all came from a man aged 25 to 40 with acute or convalescent COVID-19.

This clone was detected only a few times. The chain carries TRBV20-1 and TRBJ2-3, with 12 bases lining up with TRBD2. The CDR3 is 15 amino acids. After removal of 3 bases from V and 7 bases from J, the junction contained 8 bases not matched to a gene. CDR1 DFQATT and CDR2 SNEGSKA come from the germline V gene (reference sequence). CDR3 DNA sequence: TGCAGTGCTAGTTGGGCTAGCGGGGGGGCCCATACGCAGTATTTT. It codes for CSASWASGGAHTQYF.

CDR3 bases: TGTGCCAGCCGACCTGGGCAGGGGAACACCGGGGAGCTGTTTTTT. It specifies CASRPGQGNTGELFF. This rearrangement joins TRBV6-5 to TRBJ2-2; possible D gene TRBD1, 5 bases. Germline assignment: CDR1 MNHEY and CDR2 SVGAGI. With 8 bases removed from V and 1 base from J, the gap between germline ends came to 14 bases. This CDR3 contains 15 residues.

V usage is TRBV11-1 and J usage is TRBJ1-2; TRBD1 matches at 11 bases. CDR3 length: 15 amino acids. The germline CDR1 and CDR2 sequences are SGHAT and FQDESV (reference sequence). With 5 bases clipped from V and 8 bases from J, the junction kept 10 bases outside the gene matches. The CDR3 region has the DNA TGTGCCAGCAGCCTATACCGGACAGGGGGCTTGGGCTACACCTTC. Protein product: CASSLYRTGGLGYTF.

The chain has TRBV5-8 and TRBJ1-3; no clear D. Germline V gene sequence: CDR1 SGHTS, CDR2 YDEGEE. This CDR3 has 15 amino acids. The V end was cut by 3 bases, the J end by 4 bases, with 14 bases between. CDR3: CASSWEGSRGNTIYF. In DNA, the CDR3 is TGTGCCAGCAGCTGGGAAGGGAGTAGAGGAAACACCATATATTTT.

The rearrangement uses TRBV5-8 and TRBJ2-2; the D is unclear. V was clipped by 4 bases and J by 8 bases, with 15 bases between them. Germline V gene lookup returns CDR1 SGHTS and CDR2 YDEGEE. This CDR3 is built from 14 residues. The CDR3 DNA reads as TGTGCCAGCAGCCCCGAGGTAGTTCTAGGGGAGCTGTTTTTT. This gives the protein CASSPEVVLGELFF.

The rearrangement uses TRBV6-6 and TRBJ1-6; TRBD1 is a possible D gene (5 bases). Germline V gene data show CDR1 as MNHNY and CDR2 as SVGAGI (reference sequence). Trimming cost V 5 bases and J 6 bases, with 17 bases left between them. The CDR3 is 16 residues long. The DNA of the CDR3 is TGTGCCAGCAGTGTAGGTACGAGGGGAGGTAATTCACCCCTCCACTTT. Its protein is CASSVGTRGGNSPLHF.

This clone was detected a few times. This rearrangement joins TRBV10-3 to TRBJ1-3; D remains unclear. Germline CDR1 reads ENHRY; CDR2 reads SYGVKD. The CDR3 has 15 residues. Trimming removed 7 bases at V and 0 bases at J, with 13 bases between. DNA of the CDR3: TGTGCCATCAAGCGGGATCTAAGCTCTGGAAACACCATATATTTT. Amino acids: CAIKRDLSSGNTIYF.

The gene calls are TRBV15 and TRBJ1-4, with 9 bases that match TRBD1. With 4 bases clipped from V and 8 bases from J, the junction kept 8 bases outside the gene matches. The CDR3 covers 15 residues. CDR1 and CDR2 (germline): LNHNV, YYDKDF (reference sequence). CDR3 amino acids: CATSTAGTGREKLFF. CDR3 nucleotide sequence: TGTGCCACCAGCACTGCCGGGACAGGGCGGGAAAAACTGTTTTTT.

The chain links TRBV7-2 to TRBJ1-6; D gene ambiguous. With 0 bases removed from V and 6 bases from J, the gap between germline ends came to 9 bases. CDR3 size: 15 residues. CDR1 is SGHTA and CDR2 is FQGNSA in the germline V gene. Here the CDR3 reads CASSLAAGVNSPLHF. The CDR3 DNA sequence: TGTGCCAGCAGCTTAGCGGCGGGAGTTAATTCACCCCTCCACTTT. The full variable domain, its missing parts supplied by reference TRBV7-2 and TRBJ1-6, is GAGVSQSPSNKVTEKGKDVELRCDPISGHTALYWYRQSLGQGLEFLIYFQGNSAPDKSGLPSDRFSAERTGGSVSTLTIQRTQQEDSAVYLCASSLAAGVNSPLHFGNGTRLTVT.